The sample holds many counts of the clone carrying this TCR beta chain. Trimming removed 8 bases from V and 4 bases from J; junction bases left unmatched: 11. Germline V CDR1 and CDR2: SQVTM, ANQGSEA. This CDR3 comprises 13 residues. The data stem from a study of breast tumors, draining lymph nodes, adjacent tissues. TCRdb independently ran MiXCR on the multiplex PCR reads; one entry per CDR3 protein. The profile shows under 80,000 distinct CDR3 sequences, 40% to 55% of them singletons. Material: breast tumor tissue. This chain connects TRBV29-1 to TRBJ2-7, with TRBD1 matching over 7 bases. The sequence was obtained from a female donor with breast cancer. Some clones in this sample may be carry-over from other donors' samples. DNA of the CDR3: TGCAGCTCCTTTGGACAGGCTTCTTACGAGCAGTACTTC. As protein: CSSFGQASYEQYF.